This entry lists 25 T cell receptor beta chains sequenced from one sample in a study of CD8 T cells in Susac syndrome. Reverse transcription of roughly 0.5 to 1 ug RNA was carried out with random hexamers. Each CDR3 protein gets one entry after TCRdb re-called the immunoSEQ multiplex PCR reads with MiXCR. Among 150,000 to 200,000 distinct CDR3 sequences listed, around 95% were seen once. What was sequenced was CD4+ T cells from PBMCs. Every receptor here comes from a human donor with Susac syndrome.

The chain couples TRBV19 to TRBJ1-1, with D unclear. This CDR3 has 13 residues. V was shortened by 3 bases and J by 1 base, with 6 bases between the two germline ends. Germline loops: CDR1 LNHDA, CDR2 SQIVND (reference sequence). CDR3 nucleotide sequence: TGTGCCAGTAGTATGCAGGCGAACACTGAAGCTTTCTTT. Residues: CASSMQANTEAFF.

The chain uses TRBV30 and TRBJ2-2; D call uncertain. From germline, CDR1 is GTSNPN and CDR2 SVGIG (reference sequence). Trimming removed 1 base at V and 2 bases at J, with 11 bases between. The CDR3 consists of 15 residues. The CDR3 protein is CAWSGPRANTGELFF. The CDR3, as DNA: TGTGCCTGGAGTGGGCCCCGGGCAAACACCGGGGAGCTGTTTTTT.

The V call is TRBV5-1, the J call TRBJ2-7; D is ambiguous. From germline, CDR1 is SGHRS and CDR2 YFSETQ. CDR3 length equals 14 residues. Trimming took 4 bases from V and 1 from J, leaving 12 bases between them. This CDR3 reads CASSPTDGSYEQYF. The CDR3 DNA reads TGCGCCAGCAGCCCGACCGACGGTTCCTACGAGCAGTACTTC.

J is TRBJ2-3 and V is TRBV30, with 9 bases fitting TRBD2. Trimming cost V 2 bases and J 2 bases; bases outside gene matches: 8. Germline V lookup: CDR1 GTSNPN, CDR2 SVGIG (reference sequence). This CDR3 contains 16 residues. CDR3 region: CAWSSGAGGFTDTQYF. CDR3 nucleotides: TGTGCCTGGAGTAGCGGGGCGGGGGGGTTCACAGATACGCAGTATTTT.

The chain joins TRBV5-4 to TRBJ2-5, with TRBD1 matching over 7 bases. Per the germline V gene, CDR1 is SGHNT and CDR2 is YYREEE (reference sequence). The ends lost 4 bases at V and 5 bases at J; junction bases unmatched: 8. The CDR3 consists of 14 residues. CDR3 residues: CASSGEGQWETQYF. In DNA, the CDR3 is TGTGCCAGCAGCGGCGAGGGACAGTGGGAGACCCAGTACTTC.

Only one count was recorded for this clonotype. V gene TRBV20-1 combines with J gene TRBJ2-3, with 8 bases identical to TRBD2. Germline V gives CDR1 DFQATT, CDR2 SNEGSKA (reference sequence). CDR3 length: 14 residues. V trimming: 1 base; J trimming: 5 bases; junction bases outside the gene matches: 5. The CDR3: CSARAGGRGDTQYF. The CDR3 DNA reads as TGCAGTGCTAGAGCGGGGGGGCGTGGAGATACGCAGTATTTT.

V and J are TRBV9 and TRBJ2-1, with 9 bases aligning to TRBD2. The CDR3 runs to 16 residues. Germline V lookup: CDR1 SGDLS, CDR2 YYNGEE. Trimming removed 0 bases from V and 7 bases from J; junction bases left unmatched: 8. The chain's CDR3 is CASSVDARGGWNEQFF. CDR3 sequence (DNA): TGTGCCAGCAGCGTAGACGCGCGGGGGGGCTGGAATGAGCAGTTCTTC.

CDR3 amino acids: CSVEGRGSFYGYTF. The DNA of the CDR3 is TGCAGCGTTGAAGGGAGGGGGAGCTTCTATGGCTACACCTTC. This chain joins TRBV29-1 and TRBJ1-2, with D perhaps matching TRBD1 (6 bases). Trimming left V 1 base short and J 4 bases short, with 13 bases between. Germline CDR1 is SQVTM and CDR2 is ANQGSEA. CDR3 length equals 14 residues.

This chain joins TRBV25-1 and TRBJ2-7, with D perhaps TRBD1 (5 bases). The CDR3 is made up of 13 amino acids. Trimming pared 3 bases from V and 5 bases from J, leaving 11 bases between. Germline V gene sequence: CDR1 MGHDK, CDR2 SYGVNS. This CDR3 is CASSEQGTHEQYF. The CDR3 bases are TGTGCCAGCAGTGAGCAGGGAACCCACGAGCAGTACTTC.

The chain has TRBV10-3 and TRBJ2-3; 11 nucleotides match TRBD2. V was clipped by 3 bases and J by 6 bases; unmatched bases: 5. Germline V gene data show CDR1 as ENHRY and CDR2 as SYGVKD. CDR3 length: 15 amino acids. The CDR3 protein is CAISELAGDVDTQYF. The CDR3 DNA is TGTGCCATCAGTGAACTAGCGGGGGACGTGGATACGCAGTATTTT.

The chain is built from TRBV5-4 and TRBJ2-3; D possibly corresponds to TRBD2 (7 bases). Germline values: CDR1 SGHNT, CDR2 YYREEE (reference sequence). V dropped 4 bases and J dropped 4 bases, with 19 bases sitting between them. The CDR3 consists of 16 residues. CDR3 sequence (DNA): TGTGCCAGCAGCCCGTGGTGGGGGGGCCGGGCAGATACGCAGTATTTT. As protein: CASSPWWGGRADTQYF. Full variable domain (outside the CDR3, taken from reference TRBV5-4 and TRBJ2-3): ETGVTQSPTHLIKTRGQQVTLRCSSQSGHNTVSWYQQALGQGPQFIFQYYREEENGRGNFPPRFSGLQFPNYSSELNVNALELDDSALYLCASSPWWGGRADTQYFGPGTRLTVL.

This rearrangement joins TRBV20-1 to TRBJ1-2; D perhaps matches TRBD1 (5 bases). The CDR3 has 12 residues. V dropped 6 bases and J dropped 6 bases, with 14 bases sitting between them. Germline V gene data show CDR1 as DFQATT and CDR2 as SNEGSKA (reference sequence). For the CDR3, the DNA is TGCAGTGCGTCGGGGGGTGTCGATGGCTACACCTTC. Residues: CSASGGVDGYTF.

The V gene is TRBV15, the J gene TRBJ2-2; D call uncertain. The CDR3 loop spans 15 amino acids. Germline loops: CDR1 LNHNV, CDR2 YYDKDF (reference sequence). The V end lost 8 bases, the J end lost 0 bases, and 13 bases lay between the germline ends. The CDR3 DNA follows: TGTGCCACCCTTCGACCTGGGGCGAACACCGGGGAGCTGTTTTTT. Residues: CATLRPGANTGELFF.

The chain has TRBV6-5 and TRBJ2-1, with a possible D match to TRBD1 (5 bases). CDR3 length equals 14 residues. Germline CDR1 is MNHEY and CDR2 is SVGAGI. Trimming shortened V by 10 bases and J by 4 bases, and 17 bases separated the two germline ends. CDR3 in amino acids: CATKRGRGYNEQFF. Here the CDR3 DNA reads TGTGCCACCAAAAGGGGCAGAGGATACAATGAGCAGTTCTTC.

This chain connects TRBV5-1 to TRBJ2-2; no clear D gene. Germline V CDR1 and CDR2: SGHRS, YFSETQ. The CDR3 contains 12 residues. Trimming took off 6 bases at V and 1 base at J, with 4 bases between the two ends. The CDR3 nucleotides are TGCGCCAGCACAGTGAACACCGGGGAGCTGTTTTTT. Translation: CASTVNTGELFF.

This clonotype was picked up one time. This chain connects TRBV30 to TRBJ2-3; D might be TRBD1 or TRBD2, each matching 5 bases. V lost 8 bases to trimming and J lost 0 bases, with 15 bases between them. Germline V lookup: CDR1 GTSNPN, CDR2 SVGIG (reference sequence). There are 14 residues in the CDR3. CDR3 sequence reads: CASHGDGSTDTQYF. The DNA for the CDR3 is TGTGCCAGCCACGGGGACGGTAGCACAGATACGCAGTATTTT.

V and J are TRBV12-3 or TRBV12-4 and TRBJ2-1; TRBD2 agrees at 8 bases. CDR3 length: 13 residues. The J segment lost 8 bases and the V segment lost 8 bases, leaving 8 bases of the junction unmatched. DNA for the CDR3: TGTGCCAGCTCTACCCGGGGGGGCGATGAGCAGTTCTTC. Amino acid sequence: CASSTRGGDEQFF.

The CDR3 DNA sequence: TGTGCCAGCAGCATCGGGACTAGCGGGGGCCCGTTCTTGTACAATGAGCAGTTCTTC. It translates to CASSIGTSGGPFLYNEQFF. This chain connects TRBV9 to TRBJ2-1; 14 bases are shared with TRBD2. V lost 4 bases to trimming and J lost 4 bases; unmatched junction nucleotides: 13. Per the germline V gene, CDR1 is SGDLS and CDR2 is YYNGEE. The CDR3 extends over 19 amino acids.

The CDR3 loop is CASRLVLRGAQETQYF. In nucleotides, the CDR3 is TGCGCCAGCAGACTTGTTCTGCGGGGGGCCCAAGAGACCCAGTACTTC. The chain couples TRBV5-1 to TRBJ2-5, with TRBD2 matching over 8 bases. This CDR3 has 16 residues. Germline CDR1 reads SGHRS; CDR2 reads YFSETQ. V lost 5 bases and J lost 1; bases outside the gene matches: 10.

The CDR3 reads CASSPIGQGGELFF. CDR3 DNA sequence: TGTGCCAGCAGCCCGATAGGACAGGGCGGGGAGCTGTTTTTT. The chain joins TRBV7-2 to TRBJ2-2; 8 bases are shared with TRBD1. The length of the CDR3 is 14 residues. V trimming: 5 bases; J trimming: 7 bases; junction bases outside the gene matches: 6. Germline values: CDR1 SGHTA, CDR2 FQGNSA.

The V gene is TRBV30, the J gene TRBJ2-2, with 10 bases lining up with TRBD2. Looked up from germline, CDR1 is GTSNPN and CDR2 is SVGIG (reference sequence). The CDR3 covers 16 residues. J lost 2 bases, V lost 2 bases, and 5 bases had no gene match. The chain's CDR3 is CAWSLSGGVNTGELFF. In DNA, the CDR3 is TGTGCCTGGAGTCTGAGCGGGGGGGTCAACACCGGGGAGCTGTTTTTT.

This chain links TRBV20-1 with TRBJ2-4, with D unresolved. CDR1 is DFQATT, CDR2 SNEGSKA, per germline (reference sequence). V lost 4 bases and J lost 0, with 4 bases in between. This CDR3 is 12 amino acids long. DNA for the CDR3: TGCAGTGCTATAGTAGCCAAAAACATTCAGTACTTC. This translates into CSAIVAKNIQYF.

The chain links TRBV29-1 to TRBJ1-2; the match to TRBD1 covers 8 bases. This CDR3 is 11 amino acids long. With 8 bases clipped from V and 4 bases from J, the junction kept 3 bases outside the gene matches. Germline loops: CDR1 SQVTM, CDR2 ANQGSEA. The CDR3 DNA is TGCAGCTCCGGACAGGGCTATGGCTACACCTTC. Its protein is CSSGQGYGYTF.

The CDR3 bases are TGTGCCAGCAGCGAGCGATGGAGAAATTCACCCCTCCACTTT. Its translation is CASSERWRNSPLHF. The rearrangement uses TRBV14 and TRBJ1-6, with no clear D. The V gene lost 5 bases and the J gene lost 7 bases, with 12 bases spanning the gap. Looked up from germline, CDR1 is SGHDN and CDR2 is FVKESK. The CDR3 is made up of 14 amino acids. Based on the CDR3 plus reference TRBV14 and TRBJ1-6, the full variable domain is EAGVTQFPSHSVIEKGQTVTLRCDPISGHDNLYWYRRVMGKEIKFLLHFVKESKQDESGMPNNRFLAERTGGTYSTLKVQPAELEDSGVYFCASSERWRNSPLHFGNGTRLTVT.

V usage is TRBV30 and J usage is TRBJ1-5; D is ambiguous. Germline assignment: CDR1 GTSNPN and CDR2 SVGIG (reference sequence). There are 15 residues in the CDR3. V lost 1 base to trimming and J lost 4 bases, with 14 bases between them. The CDR3 protein is CAWSGPGTTNQPQHF. CDR3 DNA: TGTGCCTGGAGTGGCCCCGGCACGACTAATCAGCCCCAGCATTTT.